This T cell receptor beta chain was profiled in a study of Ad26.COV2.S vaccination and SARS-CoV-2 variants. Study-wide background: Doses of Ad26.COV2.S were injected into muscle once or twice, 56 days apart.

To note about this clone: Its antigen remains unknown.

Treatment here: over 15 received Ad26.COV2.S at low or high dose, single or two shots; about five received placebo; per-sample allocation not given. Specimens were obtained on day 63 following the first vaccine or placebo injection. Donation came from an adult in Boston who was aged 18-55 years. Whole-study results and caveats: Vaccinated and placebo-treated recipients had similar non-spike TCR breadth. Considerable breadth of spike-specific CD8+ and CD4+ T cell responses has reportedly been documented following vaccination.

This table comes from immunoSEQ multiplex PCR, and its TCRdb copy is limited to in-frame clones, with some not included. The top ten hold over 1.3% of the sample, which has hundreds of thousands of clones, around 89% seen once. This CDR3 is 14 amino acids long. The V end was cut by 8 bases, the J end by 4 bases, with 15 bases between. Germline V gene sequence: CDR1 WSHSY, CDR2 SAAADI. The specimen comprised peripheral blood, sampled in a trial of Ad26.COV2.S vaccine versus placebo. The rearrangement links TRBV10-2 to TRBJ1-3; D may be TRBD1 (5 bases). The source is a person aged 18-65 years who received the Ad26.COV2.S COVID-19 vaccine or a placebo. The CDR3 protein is CASGAAGFGNTIYF. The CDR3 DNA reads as TGCGCCAGCGGGGCGGCGGGGTTCGGAAACACCATATATTTT.